The rows below give T cell receptor beta chains drawn from one sample of a study of tumor and adjacent non-tumor tissue in lung cancer. Each CDR3 protein gets one entry after TCRdb re-called the multiplex PCR reads with MiXCR. The table lists around 79,000 distinct CDR3 sequences, over 55% of them singletons. Input material: lung tumor tissue. These receptors all come from a woman in her 40s with non-small cell lung cancer. Both conserved end residues are part of each CDR3. Each record gives: D gene, J gene, clone size, V gene, CDR3 protein, CDR3 DNA. The D gene is left open where the match is weak. Not all rows give a size; the values are once, few, many and, for expanded clones, a class.

-	TRBJ1-5	-	TRBV11-2	CTSSLMRGWPQHF	TGTACCAGTAGCTTAATGCGAGGGTGGCCCCAGCATTTT
-	TRBJ1-1	-	TRBV6-6	CASSYSPHRTDTETSF	TGTGCCAGCAGTTACTCCCCCCACCGAACGGACACTGAAACTTCCTTT
-	TRBJ2-3	-	TRBV6-1	CTSSGPPLNTQFF	TGTACCAGCAGTGGACCCCCTCTGAATACGCAGTTTTTT
TRBD2	TRBJ2-1	-	TRBV11-2	CASTLGPLAGPNEQFF	TGTGCCAGCACCTTAGGGCCACTAGCGGGGCCCAATGAACAGTTCTTC
-	TRBJ1-2	many	TRBV6-5	CASSYQPGRPNYGYTF	TGTGCCAGCAGTTACCAACCCGGGCGACCCAACTATGGCTACACCTTC
-	TRBJ1-2	-	TRBV20-1	CNALEQGRNGYTF	TGCAATGCCCTCGAACAGGGTCGAAATGGCTACACCTTC
TRBD1	TRBJ1-3	-	TRBV4-1	CATSQGRQGTVYF	TGCGCCACCAGCCAAGGTCGACAGGGGACGGTATATTTT
TRBD1	TRBJ1-1	many	TRBV7-9	CASSAGQEAFF	TGTGCCAGCAGCGCGGGACAGGAAGCTTTCTTT
-	TRBJ1-4	few	TRBV10-2	CANRDTRGQYEKLFF	TGCGCTAACCGGGACACCCGAGGACAATATGAAAAACTGTTTTTT
-	TRBJ1-6	few	TRBV20-1	CSARVERDNSPLHF	TGCAGTGCTAGAGTGGAACGAGATAATTCACCCCTCCACTTT
TRBD2	TRBJ2-5	medium-sized	TRBV11-2	CASSPPLTSGYQGTQYF	TGTGCCAGCAGCCCCCCGCTGACTAGCGGGTACCAAGGGACCCAGTACTTC
-	TRBJ2-3	-	TRBV11-2	CAGSFSGSKGTDTQYF	TGTGCCGGCAGCTTTAGCGGAAGTAAGGGCACAGATACGCAGTACTTT
-	TRBJ2-7	-	TRBV29-1	CSVADGPYEWYF	TGCAGCGTTGCTGACGGACCCTACGAGTGGTACTTC
TRBD1	TRBJ1-1	-	TRBV11-2	CAKSLEGQGIMNTEAFF	TGTGCCAAGAGCTTAGAAGGACAGGGGATAATGAACACTGAAGCTTTCTTT
-	TRBJ1-6	-	TRBV6-1	CASSGYGGNSPLHF	TGCGCCAGCAGTGGATACGGGGGGAATTCACCCCTCCACTTT
TRBD2	TRBJ2-1	few	TRBV14	CASSQGSGGGYNEQSF	TGTGCCAGCAGCCAAGGTTCCGGGGGAGGGTACAATGAGCAGTCCTTC
-	TRBJ1-2	-	TRBV29-1	CCTLTDAGGYTF	TGCTGCACCTTGACAGATGCAGGTGGCTACACTTTC
TRBD1	TRBJ2-2	many	TRBV20-1	CSARSLTGGFTGELFF	TGCAGTGCTAGGTCCCTCACAGGGGGCTTCACCGGGGAGCTGTTTTTT
TRBD1	TRBJ2-1	-	TRBV14	CASNTGDRVSEQFF	TGTGCCAGCAACACAGGGGACCGGGTCAGTGAGCAGTTCTTC
TRBD1	TRBJ2-3	-	TRBV6-1	CTSTGTDTQYF	TGTACCAGCACTGGGACAGACACGCAGTATTTT
TRBD1	TRBJ2-5	-	TRBV12-5	CASGLVVRDRGKIQYF	TGTGCTAGTGGTTTGGTCGTCCGGGACAGGGGAAAGATCCAGTACTTC
TRBD2	TRBJ2-1	-	TRBV20-1	CSARDFVSGQSSYNERFF	TGCAGTGCTAGAGATTTTGTTAGCGGGCAAAGCTCCTACAATGAGCGGTTCTTT
-	TRBJ2-1	-	TRBV10-2	CASSHASEQFF	TGCGCCAGCAGTCATGCCTCAGAGCAGTTCTTC
-	TRBJ2-3	once	TRBV12-3/TRBV12-4	CTSSLVGGNTDTQYF	TGTACCAGCAGTCTAGTGGGGGGAAACACAGATACGCAGTATTTT
-	TRBJ2-3	-	TRBV29-1	CNISVGRIDTQYF	TGCAACATCTCGGTGGGACGCATAGATACGCAGTATTTT
-	TRBJ2-1	-	TRBV11-2	CASSPGSSGTSYNKQFF	TGTGCCAGCAGCCCGGGGAGTAGCGGCACCTCCTATAATAAGCAGTTCTTC
TRBD2	TRBJ2-7	-	TRBV5-1	CASTFFSGTSGGPQYF	TGCGCCAGCACCTTTTTCTCCGGGACTAGCGGAGGCCCTCAGTACTTC
-	TRBJ2-7	-	TRBV4-2	CANSRGGGIGSYEQYF	TGTGCCAACAGCCGCGGAGGCGGGATTGGCTCCTACGAGCAGTACTTC
-	TRBJ2-1	many	TRBV12-3/TRBV12-4	CASSSTSRVYDEQFF	TGTGCCAGCAGTTCTACCAGCAGGGTTTACGATGAGCAGTTCTTC
-	TRBJ1-1	-	TRBV11-2	CDNCTDSYTEAFF	TGTGACAACTGCACGGACAGTTACACTGAAGCTTTCTTT
-	TRBJ2-2	-	TRBV14	CASSQQAESTGELFF	TGTGCCAGCAGCCAGCAAGCGGAGTCCACCGGGGAGCTGTTTTTT
-	TRBJ2-3	many	TRBV29-1	CSVDAGSDTQYF	TGCAGCGTGGACGCAGGGTCAGATACGCAGTATTTT
TRBD1	TRBJ1-5	-	TRBV28	CASRTGDRSSQPQHF	TGTGCCAGCAGGACAGGGGATAGAAGCAGTCAGCCCCAGCATTTT
-	TRBJ2-5	-	TRBV7-9	CASSFVEQTQYF	TGTGCCAGCAGCTTCGTGGAGCAGACTCAGTACTTC
-	TRBJ2-7	once	TRBV11-2	CASSLVSNTWEQYF	TGTGCCAGCAGCTTAGTCTCAAACACCTGGGAGCAGTACTTC
TRBD1	TRBJ1-2	-	TRBV28	CASNSLTGIYGYTF	TGTGCCAGCAATTCCTTGACAGGGATCTATGGCTACACCTTC
-	TRBJ2-3	-	TRBV4-2	CASSTSSSTDTQYF	TGTGCCAGCAGCACCTCTAGTTCTACAGATACGCAGTATTTT
TRBD2	TRBJ2-5	-	TRBV11-2	CASSQDRGSTREGESQYF	TGTGCCAGCAGCCAAGACCGAGGATCAACAAGGGAGGGAGAGAGCCAGTACTTC
-	TRBJ2-3	-	TRBV5-1	CASSLRISNTDTQYF	TGCGCCAGCAGCTTACGGATTAGTAACACAGATACGCAGTATTTT
-	TRBJ1-2	-	TRBV11-3	CANRPKVGGGYTF	TGTGCCAACCGCCCCAAAGTGGGTGGAGGCTACACCTTC
-	TRBJ1-2	-	TRBV20-1	CSARDLRGPNCGYTF	TGCAGTGCTAGAGATCTGCGGGGCCCTAACTGTGGCTACACCTTC
-	TRBJ2-7	-	TRBV4-2	CASSYDGASYEQCF	TGTGCCAGCAGCTATGATGGCGCATCCTACGAGCAGTGCTTC
-	TRBJ2-1	-	TRBV29-1	CSVELTLLNEQFF	TGCAGCGTAGAGCTTACACTTCTCAATGAGCAGTTCTTC
-	TRBJ2-3	-	TRBV29-1	CSCGDLGGQDTQYF	TGCAGCTGCGGAGATCTGGGGGGCCAAGATACGCAGTATTTT
-	TRBJ2-1	-	TRBV11-3	CSSSWWGLYNEQLF	TGTTCCAGCAGTTGGTGGGGCCTATACAATGAGCAGTTATTC